The 20 T cell receptor beta chains below were found in one sample sequenced in a study of T cells in Graves' hyperthyroidism and ophthalmopathy. RNA transcripts served as the template for amplifying TCR beta CDR3 regions. With the HTBI primer set, the TCR CDR3 went through a first round of RT-PCR. One entry per CDR3 protein results from TCRdb running MiXCR on the multiplex PCR reads. The sample holds roughly 840,000 distinct CDR3 sequences; 38% are singletons and the top ten take more than 7%. Sequences were obtained from blood. The origin of the receptors is a man aged 18 to 29 with Graves' hyperthyroidism.

Points on this clonotype: This likely came from a read error, as a far larger clone is one base away. The chain is built from TRBV15 and TRBJ1-1; D is ambiguous. Germline V gives CDR1 LNHNV, CDR2 YYDKDF (reference sequence). Trimming shortened V by 3 bases and J by 1 base, and 6 bases separated the two germline ends. The CDR3 length is 13 residues. The CDR3 loop reads CATSRDGNTEAFF. CDR3 DNA sequence: TGTGCCACCAGCAGGGACGGGAACACTGAAGCTTTCTTT.

This clonotype has ten or more counts. V is TRBV29-1 and J is TRBJ2-5, with D possibly TRBD1 on 5 matching bases. The V and J ends lost 2 bases and 5 bases respectively, with 12 bases between them. From germline, CDR1 is SQVTM and CDR2 ANQGSEA. This CDR3 has 13 amino acids. The CDR3 region has the DNA TGCAGCGTTGAAATACCGGACACTGAGACCCAGTACTTC. Its translation: CSVEIPDTETQYF. Drawing the rest from reference TRBV29-1 and TRBJ2-5, the complete variable domain is SAVISQKPSRDICQRGTSLTIQCQVDSQVTMMFWYRQQPGQSLTLIATANQGSEATYESGFVIDKFPISRPNLTFSTLTVSNMSPEDSSIYLCSVEIPDTETQYFGPGTRLLVL.

This clonotype was counted a few times. V is TRBV12-3 or TRBV12-4 and J is TRBJ1-1; D call uncertain. The CDR3 is 13 residues long. Trimming removed 3 bases at V and 3 bases at J, with 8 bases between. CDR3 DNA: TGTGCCAGCAGTTTGAACTCGTACACTGAAGCTTTCTTT. The encoded protein is CASSLNSYTEAFF.

There are a few counts of this clonotype. The gene calls are TRBV7-6 and TRBJ1-5; perhaps TRBD1 as D (5 bases). Per the germline V gene, CDR1 is SGHVS and CDR2 is FNYEAQ. This CDR3 comprises 14 residues. V dropped 1 base and J dropped 6 bases, with 10 bases sitting between them. CDR3 residues: CASSLEFGGQPQHF. The CDR3 bases are TGTGCCAGCAGCTTAGAATTTGGGGGTCAGCCCCAGCATTTT.

This clonotype was observed a single time. The V gene is TRBV4-1, the J gene TRBJ2-2; possibly TRBD1 for D (6 bases). Trimming removed 4 bases at V and 8 bases at J, with 17 bases between. Germline V gene lookup returns CDR1 MGHRA and CDR2 YSYEKL. The CDR3 is 15 amino acids. CDR3 region: CASSPTGTFGGELFF. The CDR3 nucleotides are TGCGCCAGCAGCCCAACAGGGACCTTTGGGGGGGAGCTGTTTTTT.

The V and J genes are TRBV4-1 and TRBJ2-5, with 10 nucleotides matching TRBD2. Germline V gives CDR1 MGHRA, CDR2 YSYEKL. The J segment lost 1 base and the V segment lost 0 bases, leaving 2 bases of the junction unmatched. CDR3 length equals 16 residues. This CDR3 reads CASSQETSGIQETQYF. As DNA, the CDR3 is TGCGCCAGCAGCCAAGAAACTAGCGGGATCCAAGAGACCCAGTACTTC.

The CDR3 DNA follows: TGCGCCAGCAGCTTGGACAGGGGAGCTGGCTACACCTTC. The encoded protein is CASSLDRGAGYTF. The chain uses TRBV5-1 and TRBJ1-2; 7 positions agree with TRBD1. CDR1 is SGHRS and CDR2 is YFSETQ in the germline V gene. V lost 0 bases and J lost 7; bases outside the gene matches: 3. The CDR3 contains 13 residues.

This clonotype appeared many times. The V call is TRBV29-1, the J call TRBJ2-7, with D tentatively TRBD1 (6 bases). This CDR3 comprises 14 residues. Germline loops: CDR1 SQVTM, CDR2 ANQGSEA. The ends were cut back, 4 bases at V and 1 base at J, with 14 bases in the middle. The CDR3 region is CSVGSFGQSYEQYF. For the CDR3, the DNA is TGCAGCGTTGGGTCTTTCGGACAGTCCTACGAGCAGTACTTC.

This clonotype was counted ten times or more. The rearrangement links TRBV7-9 to TRBJ1-1; D gene uncertain. Germline-derived CDR1 and CDR2 are SEHNR and FQNEAQ (reference sequence). CDR3 length equals 13 residues. The V gene lost 2 bases and the J gene lost 1 base, with 5 bases spanning the gap. CDR3 sequence reads: CASSLFQNTEAFF. The CDR3 DNA sequence: TGTGCCAGCAGCTTATTCCAGAACACTGAAGCTTTCTTT. Drawing the rest from reference TRBV7-9 and TRBJ1-1, the complete variable domain is DTGVSQNPRHKITKRGQNVTFRCDPISEHNRLYWYRQTLGQGPEFLTYFQNEAQLEKSRLLSDRFSAERPKGSFSTLEIQRTEQGDSAMYLCASSLFQNTEAFFGQGTRLTVV.

V is TRBV7-8 and J is TRBJ2-7, with TRBD2 identical over 7 bases. Germline V lookup: CDR1 SGHVS, CDR2 FQNEAQ. The CDR3 loop spans 14 amino acids. The V segment lost 6 bases and the J segment 4 bases; nucleotides outside the gene matches: 9. This CDR3 is CASRTPGREYEQYF. CDR3 DNA sequence: TGTGCCAGCAGAACTCCGGGGAGGGAGTACGAGCAGTACTTC.

The chain uses TRBV12-3 or TRBV12-4 and TRBJ1-5; D is possibly TRBD1 (5 bases). The CDR3 is 14 residues long. The germline V and J ends were trimmed by 2 bases and 7 bases, with 12 bases remaining between them. The CDR3 reads CASSLSGEIQPQHF. In DNA, the CDR3 is TGTGCCAGCAGTTTATCGGGGGAAATCCAGCCCCAGCATTTT.

The chain recombines TRBV12-3 or TRBV12-4 with TRBJ2-7; D gene ambiguous. V was shortened by 7 bases and J by 0 bases, with 13 bases between the two germline ends. CDR3 length equals 14 residues. The CDR3 DNA reads TGTGCCAGCACCCACGGACCGAGCTCCTACGAGCAGTACTTC. It specifies CASTHGPSSYEQYF.

Concerning this clonotype itself: Mismatch with germline at one junction end may stem from a read error. This chain links TRBV4-1 with TRBJ2-7, with 7 bases matching TRBD2. CDR3 length: 15 amino acids. Germline CDR1 is MGHRA and CDR2 is YSYEKL. CDR3 nucleotides: TGTGCCAGCAGCCCCGAACCAGGACTAGCCTACGAGCAGTACTTC. Amino acid sequence: CASSPEPGLAYEQYF.

The rearrangement uses TRBV19 and TRBJ1-5, with 8 nucleotides matching TRBD1. With V trimmed by 7 bases and J by 0 bases, 5 bases remained unmatched. CDR1 is LNHDA, CDR2 SQIVND, per germline (reference sequence). The CDR3 runs 15 residues. The CDR3 bases are TGTGCCAGTACCTCGACAGGGGATAGCAATCAGCCCCAGCATTTT. Its translation: CASTSTGDSNQPQHF.

This clonotype has at least ten counts. V usage is TRBV29-1 and J usage is TRBJ1-1; 10 nucleotides align to TRBD1. The trim removed 6 bases at V and 0 bases at J, leaving 1 base unmatched. The germline V gene has CDR1 SQVTM and CDR2 ANQGSEA. CDR3 length equals 13 residues. This chain's CDR3 is CSVGQGVNTEAFF. CDR3 DNA: TGCAGCGTAGGACAGGGGGTGAACACTGAAGCTTTCTTT.

The chain carries TRBV6-1 and TRBJ1-1, with D tentatively TRBD1 (6 bases). Between the trimmed V and J ends, which lost 7 bases and 6 bases, there was a span of 12 bases. The germline V gene encodes CDR1 MNHNS and CDR2 SASEGT. The CDR3 covers 12 residues. CDR3 nucleotide sequence: TGTGCCAGCACCAAAAGGGGGTCTGAAGCTTTCTTT. This translates into CASTKRGSEAFF.

The CDR3 here is CASSPPGQIRGEQYF. CDR3 DNA: TGCGCCAGCAGCCCTCCGGGACAGATTAGGGGCGAGCAGTACTTC. The gene calls are TRBV5-1 and TRBJ2-7; TRBD1 agrees at 7 bases. Trimming took 4 bases from V and 6 from J; bases not matched to a gene: 13. Per germline, CDR1 SGHRS and CDR2 YFSETQ. CDR3 length: 15 residues. The entire variable domain, with the rest obtained from reference TRBV5-1 and TRBJ2-7, is as follows: KAGVTQTPRYLIKTRGQQVTLSCSPISGHRSVSWYQQTPGQGLQFLFEYFSETQRNKGNFPGRFSGRQFSNSRSEMNVSTLELGDSALYLCASSPPGQIRGEQYFGPGTRLTVT.

The chain couples TRBV6-1 to TRBJ1-1, with unresolved D. The germline V gene encodes CDR1 MNHNS and CDR2 SASEGT. The CDR3 runs 12 residues. V dropped 3 bases and J dropped 4 bases, with 6 bases sitting between them. CDR3 loop: CASSDGVTEAFF. The CDR3 DNA is TGTGCCAGCAGTGACGGGGTCACTGAAGCTTTCTTT.

V and J are TRBV7-9 and TRBJ2-7; possible D gene TRBD1, 6 bases. Trimming stripped 6 bases from V and 2 bases from J, with 14 bases between. The CDR3 covers 14 residues. Looked up from germline, CDR1 is SEHNR and CDR2 is FQNEAQ (reference sequence). The CDR3 is CASSPPDRAYEQYF. CDR3 bases: TGTGCCAGCAGTCCCCCGGACAGAGCCTACGAGCAGTACTTC.

The CDR3 loop reads CASSLRSAGYGNTIYF. The CDR3 bases are TGTGCCAGCAGCTTAAGAAGCGCGGGATATGGAAACACCATATATTTT. V and J are TRBV7-3 and TRBJ1-3; D unresolved. The CDR3 covers 16 residues. Trimming removed 1 base from V and 3 bases from J, with 13 bases in between. CDR1 is SGHTA, CDR2 FQGTGA, per germline.